This T cell receptor (beta chain) was sequenced during a study of blood T cell repertoires in COVID-19 (dated by TCRdb to the early 2020s). Notes on the research overall: Samples covering the acute and convalescent phases of COVID-19 were provided by collaborators in the United States, Italy and Spain. The prospective study material was composed of cDNA or gDNA derived from T cells, B-cell-depleted T cells, or PBMCs. The dataset comprised deeply sampled blood TCRbeta repertoires from subjects exposed to, actively infected with, or recovered from COVID-19. A freely available public database, intended as a resource for researchers studying the immune response to SARS-CoV-2, is where the repertoires were released. Samples came from the ongoing ImmuneRACE study (first 160 participants) plus 1,254 subjects from 6 global collaborators. Sample metadata almost always included a de-identified subject ID, COVID-19 status, age in years and sex. Where HLA class I and class II types were available, the types were taken from metadata supplied by the sample provider, not from assay-based typing.

Including the terminal cysteine and phenylalanine, the CDR3 comprises 15 residues. Of the read, only the CDR3 DNA is kept; its 45 bases are in frame from base 1. V loses 3 bases at its end and J loses 1 base; junction bases beyond the gene matches: 1. CDR1 and CDR2, looked up from the germline V gene (reference sequence), are LNHDA and SQIVND. TCRbeta CDR3 regions were amplified from genomic DNA using the immunoSEQ Assay, a bias-controlled multiplex PCR. From the authors' description of their analysis: Nucleated cell counts per sample were estimated from amplification of reference gene primers within the assay. To quantify the absolute abundance of each unique TCRbeta CDR3 rearrangement, sequence reads were collapsed and filtered. For each sample, productive Simpson clonality was calculated as the square root of Simpson's diversity index across productive rearrangements. Entries here come from immuneACCESS through TCRdb and include only in-frame sequences with V and J called. Some clones fail to appear in such tables; in the studies checked, an unresolved V gene covers under half of the shortfall, and the cause of the remainder is unknown. That table gives V, J and clone size, and the DNA gave D and trimming. The sample table lists tens of thousands of clones, approximately 88% of them with a count of one. The ten most abundant clones make up around 1.2% of the sample.

Comments on this clone: Its specific antigen is unknown. Base qualities are not provided; no much larger clone lies one nucleotide away.

Whole blood was collected in K2EDTA tubes by collaborating institutions according to the institutions' own protocols. For TCRbeta analysis, collaborators shipped samples in one of three forms: frozen whole blood, isolated PBMCs, or DNA extracted from either of those sample types. The study at large found these results: How much clinical and demographic metadata was included differed by source and by participant, and the metadata was provided uncurated.

The receptor was isolated from a woman aged 55-69 years with acute or convalescent COVID-19. The V and J genes are TRBV19 and TRBJ2-3; TRBD1 fits 10 bases in the junction. The material sequenced was peripheral blood. The CDR3 here reads CASSIGTGGTDTQYF. The bases are TGTGCCAGTAGTATCGGGACAGGGGGCACAGATACGCAGTATTTT. Full variable domain (CDR3 extended with the reference TRBV19 and TRBJ2-3 proteins): DGGITQSPKYLFRKEGQNVTLSCEQNLNHDAMYWYRQDPGQGLRLIYYSQIVNDFQKGDIAEGYSVSREKKESFPLTVTSAQKNPTAFYLCASSIGTGGTDTQYFGPGTRLTVL.